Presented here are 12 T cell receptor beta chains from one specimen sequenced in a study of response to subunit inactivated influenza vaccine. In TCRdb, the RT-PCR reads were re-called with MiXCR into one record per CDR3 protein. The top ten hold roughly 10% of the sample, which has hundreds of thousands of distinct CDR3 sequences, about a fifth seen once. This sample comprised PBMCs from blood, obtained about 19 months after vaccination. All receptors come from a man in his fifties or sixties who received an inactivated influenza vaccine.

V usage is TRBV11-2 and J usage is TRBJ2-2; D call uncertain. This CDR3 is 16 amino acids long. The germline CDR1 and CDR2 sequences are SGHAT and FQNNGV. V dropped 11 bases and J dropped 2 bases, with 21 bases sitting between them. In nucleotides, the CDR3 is TGTGCCGCCACTTTCGGAGTAACAGCAAACACCGGGGAGCTGTTTTTT. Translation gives CAATFGVTANTGELFF.

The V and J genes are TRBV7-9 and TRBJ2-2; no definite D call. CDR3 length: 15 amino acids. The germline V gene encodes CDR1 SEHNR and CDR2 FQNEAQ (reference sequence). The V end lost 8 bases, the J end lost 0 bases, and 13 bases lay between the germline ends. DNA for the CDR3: TGTGCCAGCCGCCCGGCCGAGTCGAACACCGGGGAGCTGTTTTTT. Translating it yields CASRPAESNTGELFF.

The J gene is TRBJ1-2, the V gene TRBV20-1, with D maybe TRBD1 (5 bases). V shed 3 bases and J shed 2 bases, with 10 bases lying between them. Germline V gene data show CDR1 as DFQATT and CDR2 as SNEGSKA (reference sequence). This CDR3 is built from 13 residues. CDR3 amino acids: CSARGRDNYGYTF. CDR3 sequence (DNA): TGCAGTGCTAGGGGTAGGGACAACTATGGCTACACCTTC.

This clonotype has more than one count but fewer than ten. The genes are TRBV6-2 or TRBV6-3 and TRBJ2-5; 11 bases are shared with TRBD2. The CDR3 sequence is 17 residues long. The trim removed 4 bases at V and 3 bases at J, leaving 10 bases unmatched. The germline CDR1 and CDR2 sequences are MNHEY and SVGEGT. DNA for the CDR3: TGTGCCAGCAGTTCTGCGACTAGCGGGGACAGAAAAGAGACCCAGTACTTC. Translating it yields CASSSATSGDRKETQYF.

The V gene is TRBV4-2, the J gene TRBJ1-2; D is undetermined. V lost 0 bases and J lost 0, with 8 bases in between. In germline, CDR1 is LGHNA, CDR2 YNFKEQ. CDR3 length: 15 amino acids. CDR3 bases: TGTGCCAGCAGCCAAGACCTATTAGCTAACTATGGCTACACCTTC. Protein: CASSQDLLANYGYTF.

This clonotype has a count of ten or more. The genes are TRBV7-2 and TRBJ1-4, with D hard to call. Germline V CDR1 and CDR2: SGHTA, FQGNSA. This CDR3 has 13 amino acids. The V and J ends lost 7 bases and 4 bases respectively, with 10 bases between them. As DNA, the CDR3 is TGTGCCAGCACCCGTCCGGGTAATGAAAAACTGTTTTTT. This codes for CASTRPGNEKLFF.

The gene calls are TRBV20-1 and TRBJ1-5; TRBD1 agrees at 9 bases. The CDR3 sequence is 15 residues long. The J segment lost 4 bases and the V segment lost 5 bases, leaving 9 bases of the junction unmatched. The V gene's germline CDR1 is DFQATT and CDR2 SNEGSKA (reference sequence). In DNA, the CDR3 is TGCAGTGCTCTCACAGGGGGCGCGCGAAATCAGCCCCAGCATTTT. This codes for CSALTGGARNQPQHF.

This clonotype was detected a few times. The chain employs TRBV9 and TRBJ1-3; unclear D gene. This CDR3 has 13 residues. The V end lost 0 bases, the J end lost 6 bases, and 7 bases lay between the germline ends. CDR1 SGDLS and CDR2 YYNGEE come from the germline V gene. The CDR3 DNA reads TGTGCCAGCAGCGTAGGGGGTGCAAACACCATATATTTT. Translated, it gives CASSVGGANTIYF.

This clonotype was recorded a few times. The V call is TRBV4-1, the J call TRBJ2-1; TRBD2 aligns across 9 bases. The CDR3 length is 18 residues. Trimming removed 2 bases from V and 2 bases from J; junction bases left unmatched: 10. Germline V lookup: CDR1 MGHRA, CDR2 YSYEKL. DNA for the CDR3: TGCGCCAGCAGCCAACCAAGTTTAGCGGGAGTCACCTACAATGAGCAGTTCTTC. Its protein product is CASSQPSLAGVTYNEQFF.

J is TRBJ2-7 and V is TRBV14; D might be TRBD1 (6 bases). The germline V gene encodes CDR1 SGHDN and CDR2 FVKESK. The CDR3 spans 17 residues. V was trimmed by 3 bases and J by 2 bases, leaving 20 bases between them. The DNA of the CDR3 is TGTGCCAGCAGCCAGGCAACACGCAGGGACACAGCCTACGAGCAGTACTTC. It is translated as CASSQATRRDTAYEQYF.

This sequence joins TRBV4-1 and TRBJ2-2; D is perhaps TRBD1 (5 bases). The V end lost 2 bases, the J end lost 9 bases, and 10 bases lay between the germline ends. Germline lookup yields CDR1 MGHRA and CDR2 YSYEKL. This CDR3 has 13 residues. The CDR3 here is CASSQRGGWELFF. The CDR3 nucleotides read TGCGCCAGCAGCCAAAGGGGCGGATGGGAGCTGTTTTTT.

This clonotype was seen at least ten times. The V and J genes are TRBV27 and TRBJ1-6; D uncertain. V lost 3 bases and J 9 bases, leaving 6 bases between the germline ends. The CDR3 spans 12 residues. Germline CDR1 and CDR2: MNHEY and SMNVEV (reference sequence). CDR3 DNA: TGTGCCAGCAGTTTGTACGGTTCACCCCTCCACTTT. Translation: CASSLYGSPLHF.